This TCR beta chain appears in the sequencing data of a study of T cells in localized non-small cell lung cancer. The study's findings and limits: Increased T cell density in blood showed an association with longer overall survival. Across samples, adjacent lung featured a median roughly 60 of the top 100 tumor clones. Sequencing was limited to one tumor region, leaving the possibility of heterogeneity open. Uninvolved adjacent lung showed higher T cell clonality than tumor.

With respect to this clone: Antigen unknown.

Repertoires were generated with immunoSEQ multiplex PCR, while TCRdb's copy carries only in-frame clones and drops some. The sample gives roughly 53,000 clones, around four fifths of which show up once; roughly 17% is in the top ten. The CDR3 is 16 amino acids. CDR1 MNHEY and CDR2 SVGAGI come from the germline V gene. V gave up 2 bases and J gave up 5 bases; unmatched junction bases: 9. Sequencing used peripheral blood mononuclear cells, obtained before any cancer treatment. The TCR originated in a man aged 40-75 years with stage III lung adenocarcinoma. J is TRBJ1-1 and V is TRBV6-5, with 9 positions matching TRBD1. Here the CDR3 DNA reads TGTGCCAGCAGTTACCCTTTGACAGGGGGTTTGACTGAAGCTTTCTTT. Its protein is CASSYPLTGGLTEAFF.